This is a list of T cell receptor beta chains from one sample in a study of OX40 agonist ivuxolimab in advanced cancers. Clones were read by immunoSEQ multiplex PCR, and TCRdb kept only the in-frame ones, dropping some. The table includes roughly 50,000 clones, 91% detected once. The starting material was CD4+ or CD8+ T cells sorted from blood, obtained in a trial of the OX40 agonist ivuxolimab. The receptor set was obtained from an adult with an advanced solid tumor such as melanoma, head and neck, liver or kidney cancer. CDR3s include the opening cysteine and the closing phenylalanine or tryptophan. Fields, in order: V gene, D gene, J gene, clone size, CDR3 DNA, CDR3 protein. The D gene is left open where the match is weak. Rows give clone size only sometimes, using once, few, many, or a class for an expanded clone.

TRBV18	-	TRBJ1-5	-	TGTGCCAGCTCAGGGGTCGGGGGCAATCAGCCCCAGCATTTT	CASSGVGGNQPQHF
TRBV20-1	-	TRBJ2-3	-	TGCAGTGCTAGTTATAGGGGAACGCAGTATTTT	CSASYRGTQYF
TRBV4-2	-	TRBJ2-1	-	TGTGCCAGCAGCCATAGTATTCCTACCAAACGGGGGTCCTACAATGAGCAGTTCTTC	CASSHSIPTKRGSYNEQFF
TRBV10-3	TRBD1	TRBJ1-2	-	TGTGCCATCACCTCCACGGACAGGACGAACTATGGCTACACCTTC	CAITSTDRTNYGYTF
TRBV5-4	-	TRBJ2-6	-	TGTGCCAGCAGCTTTGGGGAGGGGGCTTCATGGGCCAACGTCCTGACTTTC	CASSFGEGASWANVLTF
TRBV4-2	-	TRBJ2-6	-	TGTGCCAGCAGCCAAGAGCGCTCTGGGGCCAACGTCCTGACTTTC	CASSQERSGANVLTF
TRBV7-8	-	TRBJ2-6	-	TGTGCCAGCAGCTTTTGGTCTGGGGCCAACGTCCTGACTTTC	CASSFWSGANVLTF
TRBV7-2	TRBD1	TRBJ1-2	-	TGTGCCAGCAGCACGGGACAGGGGGCGGGCGGCTACACCTTC	CASSTGQGAGGYTF
TRBV19	-	TRBJ2-5	few	TGTGCCAGTAGTATAGAGGCCAGGGGCTCTAGGACCCAGTACTTC	CASSIEARGSRTQYF
TRBV18	-	TRBJ1-2	-	TGTGCCAGCTCACAGGGATTAGTTAACTATGGCTACACCTTC	CASSQGLVNYGYTF
TRBV7-9	-	TRBJ2-5	-	TGTGCCAGCAGCCCAACTAGCCGGGCGGAGACCCAGTACTTC	CASSPTSRAETQYF
TRBV19	-	TRBJ2-5	-	-	CASTSGGLETQYF
TRBV5-1	-	TRBJ1-1	-	TGCGCCAGCAGCGCGGGGTACGAGGACACTGAAGCTTTCTTT	CASSAGYEDTEAFF
TRBV5-4	TRBD2	TRBJ2-7	-	TGTGCCAGCAGTGCTAGCGGGATCTCCTACGAGCAGTACTTC	CASSASGISYEQYF
TRBV27	-	TRBJ1-2	-	TGTGCCAGCAGTTTTTGGCAGAACTATGGCTACACCTTC	CASSFWQNYGYTF
TRBV7-7	TRBD1	TRBJ2-7	-	TGTGCCAGCAGCTTAGCGCGCAGGGGGCGGAGGACCTACGAGCAGTACTTC	CASSLARRGRRTYEQYF
TRBV2	-	TRBJ2-7	-	TGTGCCAGCAGTGAAGAGGGGGTTCCCTCCTACGAGCAGTACTTC	CASSEEGVPSYEQYF